This record concerns one T cell receptor (beta chain) sequence. Its specificity is unknown. TCRdb recomputed calls from the RT-PCR reads with MiXCR, one row per CDR3 protein. The sample lists about 500,000 distinct CDR3 sequences, roughly 13% seen once, with about an eighth in the top ten. The V end was cut by 4 bases, the J end by 2 bases, with 6 bases between. CDR1 and CDR2 (germline): ENHRY, SYGVKD. There are 12 residues in the CDR3. This sample was included in a study of response to subunit inactivated influenza vaccine. General observations from the study: Each seasonal flu vaccination may recruit only limited new T cells, authors suggested.

Sequenced here: PBMCs from blood, sampled 40 to 50 days after vaccination. This chain uses TRBV10-3 with TRBJ2-7; D gene uncertain. This receptor was identified in a man aged 50 to 59 who received an inactivated influenza vaccine. The CDR3 DNA follows: TGTGCCATCAGTGGGGAAGCCTACGAGCAGTACTTC. Translation gives CAISGEAYEQYF.